This T cell receptor (beta chain) was identified during a study of T cells in localized non-small cell lung cancer. Study-wide results and limits: Of the top 100 tumor clones, median around 62 were in adjacent lung, more than 25 among its top 100. Uninvolved adjacent lung, not tumor, had the highest T cell clonality.

Profiling relied on immunoSEQ multiplex PCR, and the TCRdb table lists in-frame clones only, not all of them. The profile shows about 74,000 clones, approximately 88% of them singletons. This clone was counted between two and nine times. Its antigen is not identified. The clonotype comes from a female donor at least 60 years old with stage I lung adenocarcinoma. The sample in question was peripheral blood, obtained before any cancer treatment.

The CDR3 coding sequence is TGTGCCAGCAGTTTATCCGGCTTATACTCGGGTAATGAGCAGTTCTTC. This sequence encodes CASSLSGLYSGNEQFF. The V gene is TRBV27, the J gene TRBJ2-1; no clear D gene. V dropped 0 bases and J dropped 7 bases, with 16 bases sitting between them. The CDR3 is 16 amino acids. Germline V gene sequence: CDR1 MNHEY, CDR2 SMNVEV (reference sequence).